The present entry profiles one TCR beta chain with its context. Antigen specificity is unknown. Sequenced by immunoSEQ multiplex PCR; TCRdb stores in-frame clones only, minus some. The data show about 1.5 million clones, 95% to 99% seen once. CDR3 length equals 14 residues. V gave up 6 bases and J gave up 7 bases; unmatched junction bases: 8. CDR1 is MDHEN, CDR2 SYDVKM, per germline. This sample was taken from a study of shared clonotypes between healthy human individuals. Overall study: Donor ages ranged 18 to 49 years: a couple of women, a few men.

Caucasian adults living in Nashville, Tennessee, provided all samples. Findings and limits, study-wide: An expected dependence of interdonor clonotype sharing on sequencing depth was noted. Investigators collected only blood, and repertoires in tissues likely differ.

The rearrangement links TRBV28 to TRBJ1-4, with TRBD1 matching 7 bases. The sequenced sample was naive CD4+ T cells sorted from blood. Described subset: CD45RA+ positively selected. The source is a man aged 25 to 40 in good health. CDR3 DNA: TGTGCCAGCAGCATTCCGGGACAGCCTGAAAAACTGTTTTTT. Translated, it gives CASSIPGQPEKLFF.